This entry features one T cell receptor (beta chain) sequence. These data belong to a study of blood T cell repertoires in COVID-19. At the level of the study: Researchers got acute and convalescent COVID-19 samples from the United States, Italy and Spain.

Source study methods: Counts of nucleated cells, estimated from reference gene primer amplification, were obtained. Using immunoSEQ multiplex PCR, the repertoire was profiled, and TCRdb retains in-frame clones only, with some absent. V and J calls and clone size are copied from that table; D and trimming were computed from the DNA. The table records roughly 410,000 clones, more than 80% of them present only once. The V end was cut by 4 bases, the J end by 7 bases, with 14 bases between. The CDR3 runs 15 residues. Germline V gives CDR1 LGHNA, CDR2 YSLEER. The sequence came from a man aged 40-50 years with acute or convalescent COVID-19. The sequencing input was peripheral blood. The chain employs TRBV4-3 and TRBJ1-6; D gene uncertain. The CDR3 sequence: CASSRQLELNSPLHF. The CDR3 bases are TGCGCCAGCAGCCGCCAATTAGAGTTGAATTCACCCCTCCACTTT.